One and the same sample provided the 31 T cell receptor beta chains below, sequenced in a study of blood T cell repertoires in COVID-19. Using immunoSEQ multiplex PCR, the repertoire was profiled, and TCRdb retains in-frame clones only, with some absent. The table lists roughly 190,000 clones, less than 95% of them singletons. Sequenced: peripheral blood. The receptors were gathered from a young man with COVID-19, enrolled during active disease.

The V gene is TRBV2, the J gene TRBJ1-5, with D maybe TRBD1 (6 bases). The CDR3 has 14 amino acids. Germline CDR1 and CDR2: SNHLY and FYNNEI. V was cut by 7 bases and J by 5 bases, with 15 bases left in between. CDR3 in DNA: TGTGCCAGCACAATCAGGGGCGCTTATCAGCCCCAGCATTTT. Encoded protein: CASTIRGAYQPQHF.

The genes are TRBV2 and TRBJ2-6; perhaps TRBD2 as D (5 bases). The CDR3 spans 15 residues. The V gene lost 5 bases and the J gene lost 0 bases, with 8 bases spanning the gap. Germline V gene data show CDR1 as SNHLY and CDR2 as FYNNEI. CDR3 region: CASSRAGSGANVLTF. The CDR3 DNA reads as TGTGCCAGCAGTCGCGCGGGCTCTGGGGCCAACGTCCTGACTTTC.

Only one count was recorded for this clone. The chain's CDR3 is CASTPGGSYGYTF. The DNA for the CDR3 is TGTGCCAGCACCCCGGGTGGGTCCTATGGCTACACCTTC. The chain links TRBV11-2 to TRBJ1-2; D unresolved. Per the germline V gene, CDR1 is SGHAT and CDR2 is FQNNGV. The ends were cut back, 7 bases at V and 4 bases at J, with 13 bases in the middle. The CDR3 has 13 residues.

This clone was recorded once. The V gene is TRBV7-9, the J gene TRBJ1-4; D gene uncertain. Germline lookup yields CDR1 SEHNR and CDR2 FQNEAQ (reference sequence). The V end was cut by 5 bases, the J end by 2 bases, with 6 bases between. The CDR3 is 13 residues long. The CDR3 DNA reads TGTGCCAGCAGCCCCCGGACTAATGAAAAACTGTTTTTT. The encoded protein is CASSPRTNEKLFF. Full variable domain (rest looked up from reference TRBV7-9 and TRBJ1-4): DTGVSQNPRHKITKRGQNVTFRCDPISEHNRLYWYRQTLGQGPEFLTYFQNEAQLEKSRLLSDRFSAERPKGSFSTLEIQRTEQGDSAMYLCASSPRTNEKLFFGSGTQLSVL.

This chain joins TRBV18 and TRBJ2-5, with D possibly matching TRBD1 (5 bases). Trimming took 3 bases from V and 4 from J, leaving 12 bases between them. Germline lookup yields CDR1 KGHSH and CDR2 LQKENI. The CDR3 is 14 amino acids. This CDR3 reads CASSPWQGRETQYF. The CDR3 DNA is TGTGCCAGCTCACCCTGGCAGGGAAGAGAGACCCAGTACTTC.

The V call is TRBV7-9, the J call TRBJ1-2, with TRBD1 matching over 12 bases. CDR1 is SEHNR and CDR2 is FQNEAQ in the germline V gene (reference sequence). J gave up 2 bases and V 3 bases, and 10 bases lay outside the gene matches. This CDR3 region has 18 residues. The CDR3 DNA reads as TGTGCCAGCAGCTTCGCCGGGACAGGGGGCTTAAAGAACTATGGCTACACCTTC. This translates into CASSFAGTGGLKNYGYTF.

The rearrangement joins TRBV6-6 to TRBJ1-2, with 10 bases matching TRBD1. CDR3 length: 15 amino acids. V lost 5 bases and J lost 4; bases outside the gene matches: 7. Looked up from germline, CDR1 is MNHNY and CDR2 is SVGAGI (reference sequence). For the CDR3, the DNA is TGTGCCAGCAGTCCCAGACAGGGGGCATTCTATGGCTACACCTTC. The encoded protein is CASSPRQGAFYGYTF.

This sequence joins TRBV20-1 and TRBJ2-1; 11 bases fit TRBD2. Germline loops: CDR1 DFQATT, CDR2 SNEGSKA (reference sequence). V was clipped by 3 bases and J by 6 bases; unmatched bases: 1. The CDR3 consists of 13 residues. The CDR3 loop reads CSASSGGGNEQFF. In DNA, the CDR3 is TGCAGTGCTAGTAGCGGGGGGGGCAATGAGCAGTTCTTC.

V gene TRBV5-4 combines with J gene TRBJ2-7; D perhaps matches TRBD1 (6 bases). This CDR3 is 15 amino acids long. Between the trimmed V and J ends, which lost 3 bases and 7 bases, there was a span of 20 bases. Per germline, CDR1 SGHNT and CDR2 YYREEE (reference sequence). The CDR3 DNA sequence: TGTGCCAGCAGCTCCCCAGGGGTCTCGAGGTCTGAGCAGTACTTC. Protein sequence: CASSSPGVSRSEQYF. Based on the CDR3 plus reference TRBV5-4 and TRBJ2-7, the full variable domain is ETGVTQSPTHLIKTRGQQVTLRCSSQSGHNTVSWYQQALGQGPQFIFQYYREEENGRGNFPPRFSGLQFPNYSSELNVNALELDDSALYLCASSSPGVSRSEQYFGPGTRLTVT.

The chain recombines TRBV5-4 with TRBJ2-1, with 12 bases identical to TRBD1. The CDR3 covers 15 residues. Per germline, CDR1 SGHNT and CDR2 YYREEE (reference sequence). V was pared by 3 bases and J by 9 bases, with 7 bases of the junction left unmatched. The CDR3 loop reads CASSSPGQGAVEQFF. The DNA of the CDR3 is TGTGCCAGCAGCTCACCGGGACAGGGGGCCGTTGAGCAGTTCTTC.

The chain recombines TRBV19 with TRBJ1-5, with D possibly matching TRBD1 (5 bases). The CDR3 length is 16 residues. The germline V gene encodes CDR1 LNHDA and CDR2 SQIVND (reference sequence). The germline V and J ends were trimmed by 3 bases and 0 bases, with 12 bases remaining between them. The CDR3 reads CASSIKGISSNQPQHF. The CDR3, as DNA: TGTGCCAGTAGTATTAAGGGGATCAGTAGCAATCAGCCCCAGCATTTT.

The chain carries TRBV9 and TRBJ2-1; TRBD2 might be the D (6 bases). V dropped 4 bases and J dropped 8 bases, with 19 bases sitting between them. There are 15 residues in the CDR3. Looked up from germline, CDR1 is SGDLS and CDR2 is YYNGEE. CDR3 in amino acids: CASSKGPLASDEQFF. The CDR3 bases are TGTGCCAGCAGCAAAGGGCCACTAGCTTCCGATGAGCAGTTCTTC.

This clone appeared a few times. CDR3 nucleotide sequence: TGCGCCAGCAGCCTAACTAGCGTAGAGACCCAGTACTTC. Amino acid sequence: CASSLTSVETQYF. V and J are TRBV4-1 and TRBJ2-5, with TRBD2 matching over 7 bases. In germline, CDR1 is MGHRA, CDR2 YSYEKL. V lost 4 bases and J lost 4; bases outside the gene matches: 3. This CDR3 has 13 amino acids.

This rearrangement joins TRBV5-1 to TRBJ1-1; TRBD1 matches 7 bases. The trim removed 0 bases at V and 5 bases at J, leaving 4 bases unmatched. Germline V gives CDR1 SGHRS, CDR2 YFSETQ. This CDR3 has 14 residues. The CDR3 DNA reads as TGCGCCAGCAGCTTGGCCGGGACAGTAACTGAAGCTTTCTTT. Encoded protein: CASSLAGTVTEAFF.

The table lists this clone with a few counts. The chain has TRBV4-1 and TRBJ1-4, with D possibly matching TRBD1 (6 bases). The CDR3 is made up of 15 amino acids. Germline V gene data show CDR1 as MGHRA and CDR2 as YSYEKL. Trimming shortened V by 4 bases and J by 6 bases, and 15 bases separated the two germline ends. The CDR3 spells CASSRYREGDEKLFF. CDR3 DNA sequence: TGCGCCAGCAGCCGCTACAGGGAAGGGGATGAAAAACTGTTTTTT.

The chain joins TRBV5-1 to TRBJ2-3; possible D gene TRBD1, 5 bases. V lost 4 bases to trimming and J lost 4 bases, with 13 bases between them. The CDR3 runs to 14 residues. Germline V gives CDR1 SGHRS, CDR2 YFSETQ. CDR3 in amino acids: CASSLGVPADTQYF. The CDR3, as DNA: TGCGCCAGCAGCCTAGGGGTTCCCGCAGATACGCAGTATTTT.

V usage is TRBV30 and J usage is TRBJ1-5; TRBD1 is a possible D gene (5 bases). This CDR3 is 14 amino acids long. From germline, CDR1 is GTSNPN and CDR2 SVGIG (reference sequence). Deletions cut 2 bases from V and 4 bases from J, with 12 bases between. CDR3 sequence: CAWSPTDRNQPQHF. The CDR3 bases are TGTGCCTGGAGTCCGACAGATCGGAATCAGCCCCAGCATTTT.

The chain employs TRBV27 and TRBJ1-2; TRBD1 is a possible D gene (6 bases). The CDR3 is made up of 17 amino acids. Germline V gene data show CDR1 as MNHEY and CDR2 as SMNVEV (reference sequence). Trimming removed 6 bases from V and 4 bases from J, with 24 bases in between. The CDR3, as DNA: TGTGCCAGCAGCCCGGGCCTCCGAGGGGGTCACGCCTATGGCTACACCTTC. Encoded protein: CASSPGLRGGHAYGYTF.

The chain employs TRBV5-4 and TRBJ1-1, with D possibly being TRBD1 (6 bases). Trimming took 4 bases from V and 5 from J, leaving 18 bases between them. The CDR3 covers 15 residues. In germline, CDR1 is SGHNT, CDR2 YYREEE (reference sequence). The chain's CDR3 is CASSPPPGVGTEAFF. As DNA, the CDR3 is TGTGCCAGCAGCCCACCCCCAGGGGTCGGAACTGAAGCTTTCTTT.

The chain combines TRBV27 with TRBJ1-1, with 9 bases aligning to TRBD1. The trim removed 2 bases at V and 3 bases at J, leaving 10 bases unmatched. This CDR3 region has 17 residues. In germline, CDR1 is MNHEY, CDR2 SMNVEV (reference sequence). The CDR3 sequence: CASSLSGTGTFHTEAFF. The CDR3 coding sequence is TGTGCCAGCAGTTTAAGTGGGACAGGGACGTTTCACACTGAAGCTTTCTTT.

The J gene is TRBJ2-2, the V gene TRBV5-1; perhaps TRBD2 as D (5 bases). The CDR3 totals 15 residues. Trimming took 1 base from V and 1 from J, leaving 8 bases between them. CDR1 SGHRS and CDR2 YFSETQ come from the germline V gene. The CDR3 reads CASSLIEGNTGELFF. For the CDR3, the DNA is TGCGCCAGCAGCTTGATCGAGGGGAACACCGGGGAGCTGTTTTTT.

The CDR3 is CSVAPRGFQTQYF. CDR3 in DNA: TGCAGCGTTGCCCCCAGGGGCTTCCAGACCCAGTACTTC. V and J are TRBV29-1 and TRBJ2-5; D perhaps matches TRBD1 (6 bases). V lost 4 bases and J lost 6, with 15 bases in between. CDR3 length: 13 amino acids. CDR1 is SQVTM and CDR2 is ANQGSEA in the germline V gene.

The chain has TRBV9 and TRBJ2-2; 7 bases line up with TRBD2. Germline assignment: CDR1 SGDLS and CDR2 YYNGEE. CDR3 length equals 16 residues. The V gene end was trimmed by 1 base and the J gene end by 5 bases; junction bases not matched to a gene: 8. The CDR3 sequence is CASSVMSGEGTGELFF. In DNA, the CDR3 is TGTGCCAGCAGCGTAATGAGTGGGGAGGGAACCGGGGAGCTGTTTTTT.

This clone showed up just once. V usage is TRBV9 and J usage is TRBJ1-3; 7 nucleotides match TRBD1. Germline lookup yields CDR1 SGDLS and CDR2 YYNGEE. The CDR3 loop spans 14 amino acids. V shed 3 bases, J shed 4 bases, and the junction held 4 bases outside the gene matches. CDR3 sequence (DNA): TGTGCCAGCAGCGCCCAGACAGGGGGAAACACCATATATTTT. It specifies CASSAQTGGNTIYF.

This CDR3 reads CSASLDYPGETQYF. The CDR3, as DNA: TGCAGTGCTAGTCTTGACTACCCCGGAGAGACCCAGTACTTC. The chain recombines TRBV20-1 with TRBJ2-5; TRBD2 might be the D (5 bases). The CDR3 sequence is 14 residues long. Trimming shortened V by 3 bases and J by 4 bases, and 15 bases separated the two germline ends. CDR1 DFQATT and CDR2 SNEGSKA come from the germline V gene (reference sequence).

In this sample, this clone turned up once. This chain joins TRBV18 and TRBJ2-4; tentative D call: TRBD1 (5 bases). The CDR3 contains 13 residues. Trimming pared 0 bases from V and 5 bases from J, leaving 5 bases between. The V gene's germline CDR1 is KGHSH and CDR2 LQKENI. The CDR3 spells CASSPPGENIQYF. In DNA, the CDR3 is TGTGCCAGCTCACCACCAGGGGAAAACATTCAGTACTTC.

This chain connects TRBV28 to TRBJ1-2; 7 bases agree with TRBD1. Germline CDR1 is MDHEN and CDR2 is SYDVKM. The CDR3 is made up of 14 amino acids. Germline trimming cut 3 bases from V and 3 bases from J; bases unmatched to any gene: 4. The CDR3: CASSFGQEYYGYTF. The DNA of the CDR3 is TGTGCCAGCAGTTTTGGACAGGAATACTATGGCTACACCTTC.

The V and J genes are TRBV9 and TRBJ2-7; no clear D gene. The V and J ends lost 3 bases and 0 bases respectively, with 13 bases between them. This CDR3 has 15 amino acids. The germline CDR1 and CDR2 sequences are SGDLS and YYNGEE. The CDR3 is CASSADIASSYEQYF. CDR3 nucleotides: TGTGCCAGCAGCGCCGATATTGCCAGCTCCTACGAGCAGTACTTC.

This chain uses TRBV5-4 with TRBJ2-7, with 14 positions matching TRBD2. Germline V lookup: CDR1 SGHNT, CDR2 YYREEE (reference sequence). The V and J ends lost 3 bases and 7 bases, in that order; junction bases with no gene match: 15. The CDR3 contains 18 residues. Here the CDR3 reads CASSSGLAGGNNPREQYF. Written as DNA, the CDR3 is TGTGCCAGCAGCTCTGGACTAGCGGGGGGCAACAACCCTCGGGAGCAGTACTTC.

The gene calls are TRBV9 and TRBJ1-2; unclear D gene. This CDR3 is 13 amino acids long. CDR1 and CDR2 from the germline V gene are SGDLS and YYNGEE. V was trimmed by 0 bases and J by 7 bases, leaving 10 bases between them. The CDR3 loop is CASSVGRTGGYTF. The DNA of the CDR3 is TGTGCCAGCAGCGTAGGCAGAACGGGTGGCTACACCTTC.

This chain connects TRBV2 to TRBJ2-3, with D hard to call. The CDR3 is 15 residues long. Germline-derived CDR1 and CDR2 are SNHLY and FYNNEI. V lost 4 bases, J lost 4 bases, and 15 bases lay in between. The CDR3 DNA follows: TGTGCCAGCAGTGTAGTCGGTTTAGTATCAGATACGCAGTATTTT. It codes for CASSVVGLVSDTQYF.